Given below is one TCR beta chain in context. Its specificity is not known. TCRdb's copy holds only in-frame clones and misses some; the assay was immunoSEQ multiplex PCR. The table lists over 75,000 clones, about 90% of them singletons. This entry comes from a study of OX40 agonist ivuxolimab in advanced cancers. The germline V gene has CDR1 MDHEN and CDR2 SYDVKM. V gave up 7 bases and J gave up 5 bases, with 14 bases separating them. The CDR3 sequence is 14 residues long. Study-wide results and limits: Those patients achieving a partial response at 0.1-3.0 mg/kg showed among the lowest clonal expansion.

The TCR comes from an adult with an advanced solid tumor such as melanoma, head and neck, liver or kidney cancer. Sample: CD4+ or CD8+ T cells sorted from blood, taken in a trial of the OX40 agonist ivuxolimab. The chain has TRBV28 and TRBJ2-2; possible D gene TRBD2, 5 bases. In DNA form, the CDR3 reads TGTGCCAGCATCCGTGGGAGAAGTACCGGGGAGCTGTTTTTT. Residues: CASIRGRSTGELFF.